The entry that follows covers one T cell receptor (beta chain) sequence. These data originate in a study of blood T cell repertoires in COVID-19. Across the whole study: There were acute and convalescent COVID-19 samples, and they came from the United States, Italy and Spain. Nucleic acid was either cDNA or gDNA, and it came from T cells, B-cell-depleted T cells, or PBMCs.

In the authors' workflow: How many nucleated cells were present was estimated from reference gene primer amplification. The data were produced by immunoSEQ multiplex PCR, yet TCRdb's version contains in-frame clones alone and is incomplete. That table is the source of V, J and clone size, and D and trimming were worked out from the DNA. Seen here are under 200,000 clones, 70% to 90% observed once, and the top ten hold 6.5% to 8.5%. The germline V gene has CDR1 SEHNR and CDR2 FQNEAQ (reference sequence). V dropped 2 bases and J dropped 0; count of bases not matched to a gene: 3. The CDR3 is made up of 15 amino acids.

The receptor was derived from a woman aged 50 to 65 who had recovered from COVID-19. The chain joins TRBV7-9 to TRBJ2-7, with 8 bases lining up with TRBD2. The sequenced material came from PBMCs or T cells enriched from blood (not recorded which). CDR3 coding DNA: TGTGCCAGCAGCTTACTAGCGGGCATCTCCTACGAGCAGTACTTC. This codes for CASSLLAGISYEQYF.